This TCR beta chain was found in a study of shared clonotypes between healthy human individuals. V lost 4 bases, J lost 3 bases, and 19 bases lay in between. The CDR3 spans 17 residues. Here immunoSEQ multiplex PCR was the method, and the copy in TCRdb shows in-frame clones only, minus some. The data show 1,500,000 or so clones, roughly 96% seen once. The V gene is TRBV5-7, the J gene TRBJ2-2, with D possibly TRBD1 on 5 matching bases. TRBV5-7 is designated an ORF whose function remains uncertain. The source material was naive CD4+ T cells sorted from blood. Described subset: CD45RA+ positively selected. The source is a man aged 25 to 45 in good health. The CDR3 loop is CASSPSRTPDYTGELFF. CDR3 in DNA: TGTGCCAGCAGCCCGTCACGGACACCAGACTACACCGGGGAGCTGTTTTTT.